These 23 T cell receptor beta chains were sequenced from one sample in a study of T cells and Merkel cell carcinoma outcomes. The method was immunoSEQ multiplex PCR; TCRdb's version includes in-frame clones alone and lacks a portion of them. The repertoire holds 6,000 or so clones, with about 77% as singletons. Sequenced input: tumor tissue from Merkel cell carcinoma. The receptors were gathered from a human donor with Merkel cell carcinoma. Some clones in this sample may be carry-over from other donors' samples.

The rearrangement links TRBV19 to TRBJ2-1, with TRBD2 matching 7 bases. Trimming took 5 bases from V and 0 from J; bases not matched to a gene: 7. The germline gives CDR1 LNHDA, CDR2 SQIVND (reference sequence). CDR3 length: 16 residues. The CDR3 DNA sequence: TGTGCCAGTAGTTTCTTTGGCGGGAGCTCCTACAATGAGCAGTTCTTC. This gives the protein CASSFFGGSSYNEQFF.

The V gene is TRBV19, the J gene TRBJ2-1, with 10 nucleotides matching TRBD2. Germline V CDR1 and CDR2: LNHDA, SQIVND (reference sequence). The CDR3 is 17 amino acids. With V trimmed by 3 bases and J by 6 bases, 11 bases remained unmatched. The CDR3 loop reads CASSMGLAGGRSNEQFF. For the CDR3, the DNA is TGTGCCAGTAGTATGGGTTTAGCGGGAGGCCGAAGCAATGAGCAGTTCTTC.

The chain carries TRBV21-1 and TRBJ2-6; the DNA was not used to check the table's D call, TRBD1. TRBV21-1 is marked as a pseudogene. CDR3 length: 16 residues. The CDR3 here is CASWALTPSGANVLTF. The CDR3 DNA reads as TGTGCCTCTTGGGCCCTAACCCCCTCTGGGGCCAACGTCCTGACTTTC.

This clone was seen a handful of times. This chain links TRBV10-3 with TRBJ2-3; a weak D match, TRBD2 (6 bases). CDR3 length: 16 residues. From germline, CDR1 is ENHRY and CDR2 SYGVKD. Trimming pared 5 bases from V and 1 base from J, leaving 16 bases between. The CDR3 coding sequence is TGTGCCATCAGTCTCGGAGGAGGGCTGGGCACAGATACGCAGTATTTT. This codes for CAISLGGGLGTDTQYF.

V is TRBV19 and J is TRBJ2-2; 10 nucleotides align to TRBD2. CDR3 length: 15 residues. CDR1 and CDR2 from the germline V gene are LNHDA and SQIVND (reference sequence). V dropped 3 bases and J dropped 7; count of bases not matched to a gene: 5. In nucleotides, the CDR3 is TGTGCCAGTAGTATTCTAGCGGGAGAGGTCGGGGAGCTGTTTTTT. Amino acid sequence: CASSILAGEVGELFF.

The J gene is TRBJ2-4, the V gene TRBV13; maybe TRBD2 (9 bases). The germline V gene has CDR1 PRHDT and CDR2 FYEKMQ (reference sequence). Trimming stripped 4 bases from V and 8 bases from J, with 24 bases between. This CDR3 comprises 17 residues. CDR3 sequence reads: CASSYQGAGGTPYIQYF. The CDR3 nucleotides are TGTGCCAGCAGCTACCAGGGGGCGGGAGGGACACCTTACATTCAGTACTTC.

J is TRBJ2-7 and V is TRBV18, with D unclear. The CDR3 consists of 14 residues. Germline V gene lookup returns CDR1 KGHSH and CDR2 LQKENI. V shed 3 bases and J shed 5 bases, with 14 bases lying between them. CDR3 region: CASSPRKGIHEQYF. The CDR3, as DNA: TGTGCCAGCTCACCGCGGAAAGGGATCCACGAGCAGTACTTC.

This clone was seen a single time. A read error may be the cause here, since a much bigger clone is one base away. The chain links TRBV14 to TRBJ2-1; TRBD2 matches at 11 bases. V shed 1 base, J shed 10 bases, and the junction held 6 bases outside the gene matches. The CDR3 has 15 residues. Germline-derived CDR1 and CDR2 are SGHDN and FVKESK. CDR3 nucleotides: TGTGCCAGCAGCCAAGTGGCTAGCGGGAGGACCGAGCAGTTCTTC. Protein sequence: CASSQVASGRTEQFF.

The chain employs TRBV6-5 and TRBJ2-5, with a possible D match to TRBD2 (5 bases). Germline V CDR1 and CDR2: MNHEY, SVGAGI. CDR3 size: 16 residues. V dropped 0 bases and J dropped 2 bases, with 13 bases sitting between them. The CDR3 protein is CASSYSTTNLQETQYF. In DNA form, the CDR3 reads TGTGCCAGCAGTTACTCGACGACTAATCTACAAGAGACCCAGTACTTC.

V and J are TRBV28 and TRBJ1-5; 7 positions match TRBD1. The CDR3 runs to 15 residues. The V gene end was trimmed by 1 base and the J gene end by 2 bases; junction bases not matched to a gene: 2. In germline, CDR1 is MDHEN, CDR2 SYDVKM. Written as DNA, the CDR3 is TGTGCCAGCAGTTTATTCGACAGGGGCAATCAGCCCCAGCATTTT. Protein product: CASSLFDRGNQPQHF.

V usage is TRBV30 and J usage is TRBJ2-7; D is ambiguous. The germline gives CDR1 GTSNPN, CDR2 SVGIG (reference sequence). Between the trimmed V and J ends, which lost 2 bases and 3 bases, there was a span of 5 bases. The CDR3 consists of 11 residues. The CDR3 sequence: CAWSRGYEQYF. In DNA form, the CDR3 reads TGTGCCTGGAGTAGAGGCTACGAGCAGTACTTC.

The rearrangement joins TRBV6-6 to TRBJ1-1; 7 bases fit TRBD1. J gave up 4 bases and V 6 bases, and 8 bases lay outside the gene matches. The CDR3 spans 14 residues. Germline V gene sequence: CDR1 MNHNY, CDR2 SVGAGI (reference sequence). The CDR3 is CASRPTGRSTEAFF. CDR3 bases: TGTGCCAGCAGACCGACAGGGCGGAGCACTGAAGCTTTCTTT.

V and J are TRBV7-2 and TRBJ1-1; no firm D call. Trimming left V 4 bases short and J 2 bases short, with 11 bases between. Germline CDR1 is SGHTA and CDR2 is FQGNSA. The CDR3 has 14 residues. The CDR3 sequence is CASSSYFANTEAFF. The CDR3, as DNA: TGTGCCAGCAGCTCATATTTTGCCAACACTGAAGCTTTCTTT.

The rearrangement joins TRBV2 to TRBJ2-3; 12 bases agree with TRBD2. The CDR3 has 14 residues. The J segment lost 6 bases and the V segment lost 6 bases, leaving 4 bases of the junction unmatched. Germline V gene sequence: CDR1 SNHLY, CDR2 FYNNEI. The CDR3 region has the DNA TGTGCCAGCAGCCTAGCGGGAGGGCCGGATACGCAGTATTTT. Protein product: CASSLAGGPDTQYF. The full variable domain, in which reference TRBV2 and TRBJ2-3 provide the parts outside the CDR3, is EPEVTQTPSHQVTQMGQEVILRCVPISNHLYFYWYRQILGQKVEFLVSFYNNEISEKSEIFDDQFSVERPDGSNFTLKIRSTKLEDSAMYFCASSLAGGPDTQYFGPGTRLTVL.

The V and J genes are TRBV4-1 and TRBJ2-1; TRBD1 matches at 9 bases. Germline-derived CDR1 and CDR2 are MGHRA and YSYEKL. There are 14 residues in the CDR3. With 4 bases clipped from V and 7 bases from J, the junction kept 5 bases outside the gene matches. The CDR3 loop is CASSRGTGRNEQFF. CDR3 nucleotide sequence: TGCGCCAGCAGCCGCGGGACAGGGCGAAATGAGCAGTTCTTC.

There are a few counts of this clone. This sequence joins TRBV5-8 and TRBJ1-1; a possible D gene is TRBD1 (5 bases). This CDR3 comprises 14 residues. Germline loops: CDR1 SGHTS, CDR2 YDEGEE. Between the trimmed V and J ends, which lost 0 bases and 1 base, there was a span of 7 bases. The CDR3 here is CASSLGQQNTEAFF. Here the CDR3 DNA reads TGTGCCAGCAGCTTGGGACAGCAGAACACTGAAGCTTTCTTT. Combining the CDR3 with reference TRBV5-8 and TRBJ1-1 gives the whole variable domain EAGVTQSPTHLIKTRGQQATLRCSPISGHTSVYWYQQALGLGLQFLLWYDEGEERNRGNFPPRFSGRQFPNYSSELNVNALELEDSALYLCASSLGQQNTEAFFGQGTRLTVV.

The CDR3 protein is CASSSISLAGDNEQFF. The CDR3 bases are TGTGCCAGCAGCTCGATATCCCTAGCGGGAGATAATGAGCAGTTCTTC. The chain has TRBV7-9 and TRBJ2-1; TRBD2 matches at 10 bases. The V segment lost 4 bases and the J segment 7 bases; nucleotides outside the gene matches: 10. CDR3 size: 16 residues. Germline lookup yields CDR1 SEHNR and CDR2 FQNEAQ (reference sequence).

This clone was detected only a few times. This sequence joins TRBV11-2 and TRBJ1-3, with 9 bases that match TRBD1. Germline assignment: CDR1 SGHAT and CDR2 FQNNGV. CDR3 length: 16 amino acids. After removal of 5 bases from V and 3 bases from J, the junction contained 8 bases not matched to a gene. Here the CDR3 DNA reads TGTGCCAGCAGCGCCAACAGGGGACAGGGTGGAAACACCATATATTTT. Its translation: CASSANRGQGGNTIYF.

This clone was found once. The V gene is TRBV7-3, the J gene TRBJ2-1; 10 nucleotides line up with TRBD2. The CDR3 has 16 amino acids. J was trimmed by 8 bases and V by 4 bases; bases with no gene match: 11. From germline, CDR1 is SGHTA and CDR2 FQGTGA. CDR3 loop: CASSSPAGGPSDEQFF. The CDR3 region has the DNA TGTGCCAGCAGCTCCCCAGCGGGAGGGCCCAGCGATGAGCAGTTCTTC.

CDR3 coding DNA: TGTGCCAGCAGTACCTGGGACAGGGGTGGAAATCAGCCCCAGCATTTT. It translates to CASSTWDRGGNQPQHF. The rearrangement joins TRBV28 to TRBJ1-5; 10 bases are a match to TRBD1. With V trimmed by 5 bases and J by 4 bases, 8 bases remained unmatched. This CDR3 is built from 16 residues. CDR1 is MDHEN and CDR2 is SYDVKM in the germline V gene.

The chain is built from TRBV30 and TRBJ2-7, with 9 positions matching TRBD2. CDR1 and CDR2 from the germline V gene are GTSNPN and SVGIG (reference sequence). CDR3 length: 14 amino acids. Germline trimming cut 3 bases from V and 7 bases from J; bases unmatched to any gene: 10. For the CDR3, the DNA is TGTGCCTGGAGGAATAGCGGGAGCGATGGTGAGCAGTACTTC. Encoded protein: CAWRNSGSDGEQYF.

This clone appeared a single time. The chain joins TRBV14 to TRBJ1-3, with no clear D. The V end lost 1 base, the J end lost 8 bases, and 6 bases lay between the germline ends. This CDR3 spans 12 amino acids. The germline V gene encodes CDR1 SGHDN and CDR2 FVKESK. CDR3 bases: TGTGCCAGCAGCCAAGGGTCGCACACCATATATTTT. It codes for CASSQGSHTIYF.

This clone turned up a few times. V gene TRBV5-6 combines with J gene TRBJ2-7; no definite D call. The CDR3 sequence is 16 residues long. V dropped 0 bases and J dropped 2 bases, with 15 bases sitting between them. Germline values: CDR1 SGHDT, CDR2 YYEEEE. CDR3 sequence: CASSLADKSQPYEQYF. The CDR3 nucleotides are TGTGCCAGCAGCTTGGCTGACAAGAGCCAGCCCTACGAGCAGTACTTC.